This entry features one T cell receptor (beta chain) sequence. Its antigen remains unknown. The data originate from a study of beta chain features in type 1 diabetes. As for the study in general: Sorted cell examination encompassed over 90 million cells across all samples. Whole-study findings and limits: The naive, central memory and Treg TCRB repertoires showed an apparent similarity that was greater among patients than among healthy donors. In cDNA sequencing, cells with high TCR expression could be over-represented.

The sequenced template was cDNA made from the entire isolated RNA. Read counts averaged roughly 3.5 million for samples of naive, central memory and regulatory T cells. Libraries were prepared by immunoSEQ multiplex PCR; TCRdb keeps only in-frame clonotypes and omits some of them. Of 300,000 to 400,000 clones listed, roughly 13% are singletons. Sequencing was carried out using naive CD4+ T cells from blood. This sequence was found in a man aged 18 to 30 in good health.

For the CDR3, the DNA is TGCGCCAGCAGCCAAGATCGGCAGGGATTCTACGAGCAGTACTTC. It codes for CASSQDRQGFYEQYF. J is TRBJ2-5 and V is TRBV4-3; a weak D match, TRBD1 (5 bases). The tail of the sequence fits TRBJ2-7 better, so the J call may be wrong. Germline V lookup: CDR1 LGHNA, CDR2 YSLEER. This CDR3 comprises 15 residues.